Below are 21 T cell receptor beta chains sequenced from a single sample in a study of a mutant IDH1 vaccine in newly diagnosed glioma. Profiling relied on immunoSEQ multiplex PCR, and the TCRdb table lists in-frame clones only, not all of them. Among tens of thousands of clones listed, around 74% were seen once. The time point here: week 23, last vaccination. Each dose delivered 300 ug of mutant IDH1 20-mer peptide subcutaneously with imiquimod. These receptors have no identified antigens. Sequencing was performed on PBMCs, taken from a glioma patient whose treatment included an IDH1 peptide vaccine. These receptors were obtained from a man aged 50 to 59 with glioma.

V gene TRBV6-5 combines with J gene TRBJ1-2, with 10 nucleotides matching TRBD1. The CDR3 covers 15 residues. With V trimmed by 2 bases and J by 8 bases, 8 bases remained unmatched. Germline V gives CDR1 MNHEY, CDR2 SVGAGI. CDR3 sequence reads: CASSYGTGDLVGYTF. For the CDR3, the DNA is TGTGCCAGCAGTTACGGGACAGGGGATTTGGTCGGCTACACCTTC.

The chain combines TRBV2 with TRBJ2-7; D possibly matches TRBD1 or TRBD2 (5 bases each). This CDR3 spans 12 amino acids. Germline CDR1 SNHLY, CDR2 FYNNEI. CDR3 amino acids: CAGTESTYEQYF. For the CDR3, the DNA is TGTGCTGGGACCGAATCTACCTACGAGCAGTACTTC.

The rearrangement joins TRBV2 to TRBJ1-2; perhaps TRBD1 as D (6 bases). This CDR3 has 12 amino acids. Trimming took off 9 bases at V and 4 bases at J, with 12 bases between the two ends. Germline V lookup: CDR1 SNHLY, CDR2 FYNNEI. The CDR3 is CARALGGYGYTF. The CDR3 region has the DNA TGTGCCAGAGCCCTAGGGGGCTATGGCTACACCTTC.

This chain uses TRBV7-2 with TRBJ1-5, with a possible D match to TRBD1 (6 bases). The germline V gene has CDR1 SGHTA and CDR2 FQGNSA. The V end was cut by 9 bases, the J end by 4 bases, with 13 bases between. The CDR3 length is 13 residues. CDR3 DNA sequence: TGTGCCAGTACACAGGGCCCAAATCAGCCCCAGCATTTT. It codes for CASTQGPNQPQHF. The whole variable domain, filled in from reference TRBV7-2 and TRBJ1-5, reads GAGVSQSPSNKVTEKGKDVELRCDPISGHTALYWYRQSLGQGLEFLIYFQGNSAPDKSGLPSDRFSAERTGGSVSTLTIQRTQQEDSAVYLCASTQGPNQPQHFGDGTRLSIL.

CDR3 sequence (DNA): TGTGCCAGCAGCAGGGACCTGTCAACCATATATTTT. This translates into CASSRDLSTIYF. The chain carries TRBV7-9 and TRBJ1-3, with TRBD1 as a possible D gene (5 bases). CDR1 is SEHNR and CDR2 is FQNEAQ in the germline V gene (reference sequence). This CDR3 region has 12 residues. Trimming stripped 5 bases from V and 10 bases from J, with 12 bases between.

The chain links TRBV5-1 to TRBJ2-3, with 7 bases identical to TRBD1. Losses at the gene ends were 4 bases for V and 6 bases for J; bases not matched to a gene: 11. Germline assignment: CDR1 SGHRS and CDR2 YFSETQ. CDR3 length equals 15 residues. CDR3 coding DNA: TGCGCCAGCAGCCCGGGGACAGCTCAAGGGGATACGCAGTATTTT. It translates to CASSPGTAQGDTQYF.

The chain's CDR3 is CASNGDNSYEQYF. CDR3 DNA: TGTGCCAGCAATGGGGACAACTCCTACGAGCAGTACTTC. The rearrangement uses TRBV2 and TRBJ2-7; possibly TRBD1 for D (6 bases). In germline, CDR1 is SNHLY, CDR2 FYNNEI. This CDR3 spans 13 amino acids. Trimming shortened V by 7 bases and J by 0 bases, and 10 bases separated the two germline ends.

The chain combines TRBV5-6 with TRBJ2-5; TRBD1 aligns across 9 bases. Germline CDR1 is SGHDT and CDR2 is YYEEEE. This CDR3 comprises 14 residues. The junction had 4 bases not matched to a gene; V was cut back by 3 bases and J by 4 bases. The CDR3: CASSWTGEGETQYF. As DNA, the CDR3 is TGTGCCAGCAGCTGGACAGGGGAGGGAGAGACCCAGTACTTC. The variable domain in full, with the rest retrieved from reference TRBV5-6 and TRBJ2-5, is DAGVTQSPTHLIKTRGQQVTLRCSPKSGHDTVSWYQQALGQGPQFIFQYYEEEERQRGNFPDRFSGHQFPNYSSELNVNALLLGDSALYLCASSWTGEGETQYFGPGTRLLVL.

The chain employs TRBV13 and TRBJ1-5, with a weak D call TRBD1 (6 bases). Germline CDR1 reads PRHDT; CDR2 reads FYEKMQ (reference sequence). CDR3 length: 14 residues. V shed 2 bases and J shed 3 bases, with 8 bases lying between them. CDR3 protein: CASSLKGVNQPQHF. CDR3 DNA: TGTGCCAGCAGCTTAAAGGGGGTCAATCAGCCCCAGCATTTT.

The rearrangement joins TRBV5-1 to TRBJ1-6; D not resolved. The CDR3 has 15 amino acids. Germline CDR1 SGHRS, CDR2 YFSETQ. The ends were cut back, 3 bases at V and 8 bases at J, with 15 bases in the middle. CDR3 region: CASSSGPGRYSPLHF. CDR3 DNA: TGCGCCAGCAGCTCCGGACCGGGAAGGTATTCACCCCTCCACTTT. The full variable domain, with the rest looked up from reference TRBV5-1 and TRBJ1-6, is KAGVTQTPRYLIKTRGQQVTLSCSPISGHRSVSWYQQTPGQGLQFLFEYFSETQRNKGNFPGRFSGRQFSNSRSEMNVSTLELGDSALYLCASSSGPGRYSPLHFGNGTRLTVT.

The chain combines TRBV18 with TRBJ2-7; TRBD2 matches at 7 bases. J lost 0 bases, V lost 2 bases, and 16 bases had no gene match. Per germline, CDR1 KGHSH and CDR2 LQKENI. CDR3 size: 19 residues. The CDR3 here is CASSPSMGREGGNSYEQYF. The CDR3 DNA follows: TGTGCCAGCTCACCAAGTATGGGAAGGGAGGGAGGAAACTCCTACGAGCAGTACTTC.

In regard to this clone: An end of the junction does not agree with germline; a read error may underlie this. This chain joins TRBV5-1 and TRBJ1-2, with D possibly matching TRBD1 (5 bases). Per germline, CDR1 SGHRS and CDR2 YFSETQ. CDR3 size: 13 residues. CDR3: CASSSGGGTTTHF. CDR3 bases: TGCGCCAGCAGCTCTGGGGGAGGGACTACTACGCACTTC.

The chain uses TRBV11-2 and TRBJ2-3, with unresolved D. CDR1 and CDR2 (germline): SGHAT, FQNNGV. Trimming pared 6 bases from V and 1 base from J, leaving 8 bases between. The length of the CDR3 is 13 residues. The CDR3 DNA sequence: TGTGCCAGCAGGATAACAGGCACAGATACGCAGTATTTT. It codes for CASRITGTDTQYF. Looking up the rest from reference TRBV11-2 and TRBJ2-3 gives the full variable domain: EAGVAQSPRYKIIEKRQSVAFWCNPISGHATLYWYQQILGQGPKLLIQFQNNGVVDDSQLPKDRFSAERLKGVDSTLKIQPAKLEDSAVYLCASRITGTDTQYFGPGTRLTVL.

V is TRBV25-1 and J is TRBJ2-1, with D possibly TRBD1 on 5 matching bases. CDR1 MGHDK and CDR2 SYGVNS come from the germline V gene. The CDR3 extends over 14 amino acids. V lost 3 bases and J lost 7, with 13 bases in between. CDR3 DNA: TGTGCCAGCAGTGAGGAAGGGGCGAGGAATGAGCAGTTCTTC. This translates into CASSEEGARNEQFF. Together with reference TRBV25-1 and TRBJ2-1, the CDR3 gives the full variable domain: EADIYQTPRYLVIGTGKKITLECSQTMGHDKMYWYQQDPGMELHLIHYSYGVNSTEKGDLSSESTVSRIRTEHFPLTLESARPSHTSQYLCASSEEGARNEQFFGPGTRLTVL.

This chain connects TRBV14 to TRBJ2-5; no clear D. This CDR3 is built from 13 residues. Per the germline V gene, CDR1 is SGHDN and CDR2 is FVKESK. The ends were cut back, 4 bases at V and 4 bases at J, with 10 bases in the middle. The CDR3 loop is CASSPRRRETQYF. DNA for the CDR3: TGTGCCAGCAGCCCAAGACGGAGAGAGACCCAGTACTTC.

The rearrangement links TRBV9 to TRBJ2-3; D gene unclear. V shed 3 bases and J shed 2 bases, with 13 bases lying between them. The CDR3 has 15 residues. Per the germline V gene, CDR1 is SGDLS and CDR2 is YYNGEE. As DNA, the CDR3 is TGTGCCAGCAGCGCCCAGGCCGACCCCACAGATACGCAGTATTTT. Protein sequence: CASSAQADPTDTQYF.

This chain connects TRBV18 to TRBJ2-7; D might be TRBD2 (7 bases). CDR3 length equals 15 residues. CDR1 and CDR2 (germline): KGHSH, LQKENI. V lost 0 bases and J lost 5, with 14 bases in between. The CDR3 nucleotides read TGTGCCAGCTCACCACCGAACAGGGAGGGTCACGAGCAGTACTTC. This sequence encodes CASSPPNREGHEQYF.

This CDR3 is CASSESWGDGELFF. For the CDR3, the DNA is TGTGCCAGCAGTGAAAGTTGGGGAGACGGGGAGCTGTTTTTT. V and J are TRBV2 and TRBJ2-2; the D gene is possibly TRBD2 (5 bases). Germline V gene lookup returns CDR1 SNHLY and CDR2 FYNNEI. The CDR3 loop spans 14 amino acids. V was clipped by 2 bases and J by 7 bases, with 11 bases between them.

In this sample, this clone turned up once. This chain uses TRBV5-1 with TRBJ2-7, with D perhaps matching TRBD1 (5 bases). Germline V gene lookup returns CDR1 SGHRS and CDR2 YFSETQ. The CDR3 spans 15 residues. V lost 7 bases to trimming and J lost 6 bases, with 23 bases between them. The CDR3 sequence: CASAIGAVSGREQYF. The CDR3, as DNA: TGCGCCAGCGCCATTGGGGCAGTCTCTGGCCGCGAGCAGTACTTC.

In DNA, the CDR3 is TGTGCCTGGAGTGTAGGAGGTGAGCAGTTCTTC. Translation: CAWSVGGEQFF. The chain employs TRBV30 and TRBJ2-1, with D perhaps TRBD2 (5 bases). CDR1 is GTSNPN and CDR2 is SVGIG in the germline V gene (reference sequence). The CDR3 contains 11 residues. V lost 0 bases and J lost 9, with 6 bases in between.

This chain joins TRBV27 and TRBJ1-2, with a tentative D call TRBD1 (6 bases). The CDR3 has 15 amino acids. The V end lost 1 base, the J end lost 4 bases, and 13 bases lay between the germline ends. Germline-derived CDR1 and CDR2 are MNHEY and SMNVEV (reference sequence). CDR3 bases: TGTGCCAGCAGTTTATTGGGGGCCCGGGGCTATGGCTACACCTTC. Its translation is CASSLLGARGYGYTF.